Sequencing of this T cell receptor (beta chain) was carried out in a study of graft-versus-host responses after intestinal transplantation. Study information: Anti-thymocyte globulin induction, then tacrolimus and steroids for two to four years, went to all recipients.

This clone has only one observation. What it recognizes is unknown. The V gene's germline CDR1 is MDHEN and CDR2 SYDVKM. The CDR3 contains 14 residues. V lost 3 bases to trimming and J lost 6 bases; unmatched junction nucleotides: 2. Using immunoSEQ multiplex PCR, the repertoire was profiled, and TCRdb retains in-frame clones only, with some absent. This table has about 100,000 clones, about 88% appearing once. Study conclusions and caveats: Within allografts, high graft-versus-host to host-versus-graft clonal ratios were seen among patients with graft-donor T cell macrochimerism. Analysis identified GvH clones in recipient marrow, with some appearing first in ileum or blood.

The material sequenced was unstimulated CD4+ T cells sorted from spleen or lymph node cells, taken before intestinal transplant. The J gene is TRBJ2-2, the V gene TRBV28, with TRBD2 matching over 9 bases. This clonotype originated in a human donor who received an intestinal transplant. CDR3 sequence reads: CASSLQRGAGELFF. The CDR3 coding sequence is TGTGCCAGCAGTTTGCAGCGGGGGGCCGGGGAGCTGTTTTTT.